A selection of T cell receptor beta chains follows, all from one sample in a study of OX40 agonist ivuxolimab in advanced cancers. Sequencing used immunoSEQ multiplex PCR; TCRdb keeps in-frame clones, though not all of them. The sample has about 58,000 clones, 89% seen once; the top ten hold more than 9%. The specimen was CD4+ or CD8+ T cells sorted from blood, collected in a trial of the OX40 agonist ivuxolimab. The source is an adult with an advanced solid tumor such as melanoma, head and neck, liver or kidney cancer. Both conserved end residues are part of each CDR3.

V	J	CDR3
TRBV27	TRBJ2-6	CASSRLRTGSSGANVLTF
TRBV11-1	TRBJ1-6	CASSLLRGQLNSPLHF
TRBV7-2	TRBJ1-5	CASSTRNQPQHF
TRBV2	TRBJ1-5	CASRADLQGAGQPQHF
TRBV2	TRBJ2-2	CARRAGYEPVGELFF
TRBV9	TRBJ1-1	CASSPGGGVTEAFF
TRBV6-5	TRBJ1-1	CASSRGQGNTEAFF
TRBV30	TRBJ2-6	CANEGSGANVLTF
TRBV4-1	TRBJ2-1	CASSQDGSGAYNEQFF
TRBV27	TRBJ1-4	CASSLLSGLNEKLFF
TRBV9	TRBJ2-2	CASSSRGGTGELFF
TRBV28	TRBJ1-2	CASNQGTAYGYTF
TRBV19	TRBJ2-3	CASSIEEAGTFTDTQYF
TRBV6-1	TRBJ2-6	CASSEARSGANVLTF
TRBV28	TRBJ2-6	CASSSDSYSGANVLTF
TRBV7-9	TRBJ2-1	CASSRGGRGNEQFF
TRBV4-1	TRBJ2-2	CASSQGGAGTGELFF
TRBV4-1	TRBJ2-1	CASSQTGLAGVQNEREQFF
TRBV19	TRBJ1-1	CASSETANTEAFF
TRBV2	TRBJ2-5	CASFRGQETQYF
TRBV20-1	TRBJ2-7	CSAPRLDVLYF
TRBV6-1	TRBJ2-1	CASSIEGAHGNEQFF
TRBV5-6	TRBJ1-4	CASSFAGALEKLFF
TRBV18	TRBJ2-1	CASSPFSGPYNEQFF
TRBV7-8	TRBJ2-1	CASSHLLAGGNEQFF
TRBV6-5	TRBJ2-1	CASSYRGDVEFF
TRBV4-3	TRBJ2-1	CASSQKPSGAYNEQFF
TRBV5-1	TRBJ2-1	CASSPPQIGVPNNEQFF
TRBV5-1	TRBJ2-1	CASSPFETSENNEQFF
TRBV6-5	TRBJ1-3	CASSSFTGNTIYF
TRBV19	TRBJ2-6	CASSIAWTGFTGANVLTF
TRBV6-6	TRBJ1-1	CASSYTGQSEAFF
TRBV20-1	TRBJ2-3	CSARVGDTQYF
TRBV27	TRBJ1-1	CASSLSGQGGGTEAFF
TRBV11-2	TRBJ1-2	CASSLTSSYGYTF
TRBV5-8	TRBJ1-1	CASSSRTNWGMNTEAFF
TRBV4-1	TRBJ2-5	CASSQVGGQETQYF
TRBV6-5	TRBJ1-2	CASSYSRQGGFGGYTF
TRBV7-9	TRBJ2-3	CASSSGQGHTDTQYF
TRBV5-1	TRBJ2-3	CASSVSGSTDTQYF
TRBV5-5	TRBJ2-1	CASSRTSNEQFF
TRBV6-5	TRBJ1-5	CASSPGGGQPQHF
TRBV6-5	TRBJ2-4	CASSTWTGHKNIQYF
TRBV11-2	TRBJ1-6	CASSLGPELHF
TRBV7-9	TRBJ2-1	CASSLALALSYNEQFF
TRBV2	TRBJ2-1	CASRRSSGAYNEQFF
TRBV13	TRBJ2-5	CASSGTSGAGRETQYF
TRBV5-1	TRBJ1-1	CASSYPGPLAFF
TRBV2	TRBJ1-2	CASSERGPNYGYTF
TRBV6-5	TRBJ1-2	CASSPSQGDGYTF
TRBV7-2	TRBJ2-2	CASSLSGTAGELFF